This T cell receptor (beta chain) was obtained from a study of tumor-infiltrating lymphocytes in primary liver carcinoma. General study points: Left bulk and unsorted, the samples did not allow CD4+ and CD8+ repertoires to be compared. Tumor region pairs showed greater overlap than either tumor-adjacent or tumor-blood pairs did.

The study extracted blood RNA from unsorted whole blood and also extracted germline DNA. Presurgery, approximately 3.9 milliliters of peripheral blood were collected. Concerning this clonotype: Its cognate antigen is unknown. A clone one base away is much larger, so this may be a read error.

This CDR3 has 14 amino acids. Germline values: CDR1 MGHRA, CDR2 YSYEKL. Making TCR beta cDNA involved 400 to 600 ng total RNA and a constant-region primer. Investigators got TCR beta libraries out of three nested multiplex PCR rounds, done with slightly modified ARM-PCR. TRBV1-TRBV30 forward primers and a C-beta reverse primer were used in the first two PCR rounds, which each ran for approximately 10 cycles. TCRdb re-called the multiplex PCR reads through MiXCR, storing one row per CDR3 protein. There are hundreds of thousands of distinct CDR3 sequences in the sample; about three fifths occur only once, and around 15% lies in the top ten.

Sequenced material: peripheral blood. This chain connects TRBV4-1 to TRBJ1-2, with D maybe TRBD1 (5 bases). The TCR was taken from a woman in her 30s with primary liver carcinoma and hepatitis B virus infection. The CDR3 loop is CTSSTGTGVPGYTF. For the CDR3, the DNA is TGCACCAGCAGCACCGGTACAGGCGTCCCGGGCTACACCTTC.